This TCR beta chain was recovered during a study of identical twins. Germline V gene lookup returns CDR1 SGHRS and CDR2 YFSETQ. The germline V and J ends were trimmed by 4 bases and 2 bases, with 13 bases remaining between them. The CDR3 length is 14 residues. This clonotype was picked up a small number of times. MiXCR was run by TCRdb on the 5' RACE reads, yielding one entry per CDR3 protein. This sample carries approximately 500,000 distinct CDR3 sequences, about 24% of them seen once, and the ten largest clones take roughly 3%. These data also formed part of another study, on T cells expressing NK-cell markers. According to that study: With respect to HCMV, most of the eight sequenced donors were seropositive, and one was seronegative.

Sequenced sample: CD4+ T cells sorted from blood. The rearrangement links TRBV5-1 to TRBJ2-7; D is possibly TRBD1 (6 bases). This TCR was sampled from a woman aged 18-29 years in good health. Here the CDR3 DNA reads TGCGCCAGCAGCCCCCCCGACAGGACCTACGAGCAGTACTTC. Translation: CASSPPDRTYEQYF.